The 17 T cell receptor beta chains given below trace back to one sample, sequenced in a study of PD-1 blockade in mismatch repair-deficient tumors. Here immunoSEQ multiplex PCR was the method, and the copy in TCRdb shows in-frame clones only, minus some. The sample shows 100,000 to 150,000 clones, more than 85% of them seen only once. Specimen: peripheral blood, collected 44 weeks after starting pembrolizumab. The receptors shown here come from an adult with mismatch repair-deficient cancer.

The count of this clone is one. The CDR3 protein is CASSQETGGHSEKLFF. The DNA for the CDR3 is TGCGCCAGCAGCCAAGAAACTGGGGGACACAGTGAAAAACTGTTTTTT. The chain couples TRBV4-1 to TRBJ1-4; the D gene is possibly TRBD1 (6 bases). CDR1 and CDR2 from the germline V gene are MGHRA and YSYEKL. This CDR3 comprises 16 residues. Trimming left V 0 bases short and J 7 bases short, with 15 bases between.

This chain connects TRBV30 to TRBJ2-7, with 7 bases fitting TRBD1. The germline V gene has CDR1 GTSNPN and CDR2 SVGIG (reference sequence). The V segment lost 5 bases and the J segment 2 bases; nucleotides outside the gene matches: 3. The CDR3 covers 12 residues. CDR3 loop: CAWGTVTYEQYF. The DNA for the CDR3 is TGTGCCTGGGGGACAGTCACCTACGAGCAGTACTTC.

This chain links TRBV5-1 with TRBJ2-2; D may be TRBD1 (5 bases). Trimming removed 0 bases from V and 4 bases from J, with 10 bases in between. Per the germline V gene, CDR1 is SGHRS and CDR2 is YFSETQ. The CDR3 is made up of 15 amino acids. This chain's CDR3 is CASSLDPGPTGELFF. Here the CDR3 DNA reads TGCGCCAGCAGCTTGGATCCAGGGCCCACCGGGGAGCTGTTTTTT.

The chain couples TRBV6-5 to TRBJ2-2; TRBD1 aligns across 7 bases. Per the germline V gene, CDR1 is MNHEY and CDR2 is SVGAGI. The CDR3 spans 16 residues. Trimming cost V 3 bases and J 2 bases; bases outside gene matches: 6. The CDR3: CASSYDGTANTGELFF. CDR3 bases: TGTGCCAGCAGTTATGATGGGACAGCCAACACCGGGGAGCTGTTTTTT.

The J gene is TRBJ1-4, the V gene TRBV15; D gene unclear. CDR1 and CDR2 (germline): LNHNV, YYDKDF (reference sequence). With 1 base removed from V and 8 bases from J, the gap between germline ends came to 20 bases. The CDR3 spans 17 residues. CDR3 region: CATSRGGSFKMSEKLFF. CDR3 nucleotides: TGTGCCACCAGCAGAGGCGGGTCCTTCAAAATGAGCGAAAAACTGTTTTTT.

V and J are TRBV5-1 and TRBJ1-5; no firm D call. Germline V CDR1 and CDR2: SGHRS, YFSETQ. The CDR3 runs to 14 residues. The V and J ends lost 1 base and 2 bases respectively, with 7 bases between them. Here the CDR3 reads CASSLLRRNQPQHF. CDR3 DNA sequence: TGCGCCAGCAGCTTGTTGCGGCGCAATCAGCCCCAGCATTTT.

This clone came up a few times. V usage is TRBV5-4 and J usage is TRBJ2-7, with D maybe TRBD1 (5 bases). The CDR3 has 14 residues. CDR1 is SGHNT, CDR2 YYREEE, per germline (reference sequence). Trimming took 1 base from V and 5 from J, leaving 13 bases between them. This chain's CDR3 is CASSLSSRVHEQYF. CDR3 nucleotides: TGTGCCAGCAGCTTGTCCAGCAGGGTACACGAGCAGTACTTC.

CDR3 sequence reads: CASSQAVQRSQRAYEQYF. The CDR3 nucleotides read TGCGCCAGCAGCCAAGCCGTACAGAGAAGCCAACGAGCCTACGAGCAGTACTTC. The rearrangement uses TRBV4-1 and TRBJ2-7; D not resolved. This CDR3 has 18 residues. Germline V gene data show CDR1 as MGHRA and CDR2 as YSYEKL. V gave up 1 base and J gave up 2 bases, with 21 bases separating them.

The DNA of the CDR3 is TGTGCCAGCAGCATAACAGGGGTCCTTTCCTACAATGAGCAGTTCTTC. This codes for CASSITGVLSYNEQFF. The chain couples TRBV28 to TRBJ2-1; the match to TRBD1 covers 7 bases. The CDR3 totals 16 residues. Trimming took 6 bases from V and 1 from J; bases not matched to a gene: 9. CDR1 MDHEN and CDR2 SYDVKM come from the germline V gene.

About this clone: Other DNA sequences from this sample encode an identical CDR3 as well. V gene TRBV7-9 combines with J gene TRBJ1-5; no clear D gene. Trimming removed 1 base from V and 2 bases from J, with 0 bases in between. The CDR3 runs to 12 residues. In germline, CDR1 is SEHNR, CDR2 FQNEAQ (reference sequence). The CDR3 spells CASSLGNQPQHF. CDR3 coding DNA: TGTGCCAGCAGCTTAGGCAATCAGCCCCAGCATTTT.

This chain joins TRBV6-5 and TRBJ1-5; D is unclear. Per germline, CDR1 MNHEY and CDR2 SVGAGI. V gave up 4 bases and J gave up 2 bases, with 6 bases separating them. The CDR3 has 13 residues. The CDR3 nucleotides read TGTGCCAGCAGTTTGGCAGGCAATCAGCCCCAGCATTTT. Translating it yields CASSLAGNQPQHF.

The rearrangement links TRBV4-1 to TRBJ2-7; 7 bases agree with TRBD1. V lost 4 bases and J lost 3; bases outside the gene matches: 6. The CDR3 runs 14 residues. Germline CDR1 is MGHRA and CDR2 is YSYEKL. CDR3 DNA: TGCGCCAGCAGCCGGTCTACAGGGGACTACGAGCAGTACTTC. Amino acids: CASSRSTGDYEQYF.

This clone was seen only once. The chain has TRBV29-1 and TRBJ2-7; TRBD1 matches 8 bases. Looked up from germline, CDR1 is SQVTM and CDR2 is ANQGSEA. The CDR3 extends over 11 amino acids. The trim removed 6 bases at V and 6 bases at J, leaving 4 bases unmatched. CDR3 residues: CSVGDRPEQYF. In DNA form, the CDR3 reads TGCAGCGTCGGGGACAGGCCCGAGCAGTACTTC.

The chain is built from TRBV4-1 and TRBJ2-7; 8 nucleotides match TRBD2. The germline gives CDR1 MGHRA, CDR2 YSYEKL. The CDR3 has 15 amino acids. With V trimmed by 1 base and J by 5 bases, 7 bases remained unmatched. The CDR3 DNA is TGCGCCAGCAGCCAAGGGTTCGGGGGGGCCCACGAGCAGTACTTC. Protein product: CASSQGFGGAHEQYF.

The V and J genes are TRBV27 and TRBJ1-2; 7 nucleotides align to TRBD1. The CDR3 runs to 17 residues. V shed 0 bases, J shed 4 bases, and the junction held 11 bases outside the gene matches. Germline CDR1 is MNHEY and CDR2 is SMNVEV (reference sequence). The CDR3 nucleotides read TGTGCCAGCAGTTTATCGGCCGGAGGGACAGAGATCTATGGCTACACCTTC. This gives the protein CASSLSAGGTEIYGYTF.

This clone was seen a single time. This sequence joins TRBV2 and TRBJ2-2; D is unresolved. V was pared by 6 bases and J by 1 base, with 9 bases between. The CDR3 runs 14 residues. Germline V lookup: CDR1 SNHLY, CDR2 FYNNEI. In nucleotides, the CDR3 is TGTGCCAGCAGCCCGTATGAGAACACCGGGGAGCTGTTTTTT. Amino acid sequence: CASSPYENTGELFF. Drawing the rest from reference TRBV2 and TRBJ2-2, the complete variable domain is EPEVTQTPSHQVTQMGQEVILRCVPISNHLYFYWYRQILGQKVEFLVSFYNNEISEKSEIFDDQFSVERPDGSNFTLKIRSTKLEDSAMYFCASSPYENTGELFFGEGSRLTVL.

The gene calls are TRBV4-2 and TRBJ2-1; 10 nucleotides match TRBD2. Germline trimming cut 4 bases from V and 0 bases from J; bases unmatched to any gene: 15. The CDR3 totals 20 residues. The germline CDR1 and CDR2 sequences are LGHNA and YNFKEQ. The CDR3 DNA sequence: TGTGCCAGCAGCCTGTCTACAGCGGGAGGGCCACTTAGCTCCTACAATGAGCAGTTCTTC. Translated, it gives CASSLSTAGGPLSSYNEQFF.